This T cell receptor beta chain comes out of a study of T cell responses to AZD1222 COVID-19 vaccine. Overall study context: Whether given at about 4 or about 12 weeks, second doses were pooled. Notes on the study in general: Nearly half of spike-specific TCRs reportedly target unmutated variant regions. Repertoires were obtained only post-peak T cell response. Baseline antibody screening turned up just six seropositive AZD1222 recipients.

The data were produced by immunoSEQ multiplex PCR, yet TCRdb's version contains in-frame clones alone and is incomplete. The sample records 77,000 or so clones, 88% being singletons. Germline lookup yields CDR1 MGHRA and CDR2 YSYEKL. This CDR3 comprises 17 residues. Trimming took off 3 bases at V and 6 bases at J, with 21 bases between the two ends. With respect to this clone: The target antigen is unknown.

Sequenced here: peripheral blood, sampled on day 0 of AZD1222 vaccination. The chain has TRBV4-1 and TRBJ2-1; the D gene is possibly TRBD2 (6 bases). This receptor was obtained from an adult in good health. The CDR3 is CASSQFEGTGELNEQFF. The DNA for the CDR3 is TGCGCCAGCAGCCAGTTTGAAGGGACGGGGGAACTCAATGAGCAGTTCTTC.